What follows are 14 T cell receptor beta chains derived from one specimen sequenced in a study of T cells in Graves' hyperthyroidism and ophthalmopathy. Amplification targeted TCR beta CDR3 regions from RNA transcripts. During a first-round RT-PCR of the TCR CDR3, the HTBI primer set was used. TCRdb reprocessed the multiplex PCR reads via MiXCR and lists one record per CDR3 protein. The repertoire consists of about 660,000 distinct CDR3 sequences, with about 45% occurring once and the leading ten covering about 7%. The specimen sequenced was peripheral blood or thyroid tissue (not recorded which). These receptor sequences come from an adult man with Graves' disease, either hyperthyroidism or ophthalmopathy (not recorded which).

This clonotype was observed a few times. The rearrangement joins TRBV24-1 to TRBJ2-7; D gene uncertain. V was clipped by 10 bases and J by 4 bases, with 10 bases between them. The CDR3 extends over 11 amino acids. Germline V gives CDR1 KGHDR, CDR2 SFDVKD. CDR3 in DNA: TGTGCCACGAGTAGTGGGTACGAGCAGTACTTC. Translating it yields CATSSGYEQYF.

Ten or more counts support this clonotype. The chain links TRBV10-3 to TRBJ1-1; D is undetermined. There are 14 residues in the CDR3. The germline gives CDR1 ENHRY, CDR2 SYGVKD. V lost 0 bases, J lost 7 bases, and 12 bases lay in between. CDR3 in DNA: TGTGCCATCAGTGAGTCGTGGGCCCGGGGTGAAGCTTTCTTT. Encoded protein: CAISESWARGEAFF.

The table lists this clonotype with many counts. J is TRBJ2-7 and V is TRBV20-1; D gene ambiguous. This CDR3 comprises 13 residues. From germline, CDR1 is DFQATT and CDR2 SNEGSKA (reference sequence). Trimming shortened V by 1 base and J by 0 bases, and 7 bases separated the two germline ends. The CDR3 DNA reads as TGCAGTGCTAGAGGTGGCTACTCCTACGAGCAGTACTTC. Translation gives CSARGGYSYEQYF.

This clonotype came up many times. The rearrangement joins TRBV12-3 or TRBV12-4 to TRBJ1-1; D not resolved. The length of the CDR3 is 12 residues. V lost 6 bases to trimming and J lost 1 base, with 6 bases between them. The CDR3 loop reads CASSLANTEAFF. CDR3 nucleotides: TGTGCCAGCAGCCTCGCGAACACTGAAGCTTTCTTT.

This clonotype was detected ten times or more. The genes are TRBV10-2 and TRBJ1-3, with 9 bases matching TRBD1. With 2 bases clipped from V and 7 bases from J, the junction kept 12 bases outside the gene matches. CDR1 is WSHSY and CDR2 is SAAADI in the germline V gene. This CDR3 is 17 amino acids long. The CDR3 loop reads CASSELLGTGLGNTIYF. CDR3 bases: TGCGCCAGCAGTGAGCTTTTGGGGACAGGGCTTGGGAACACCATATATTTT.

Comments on this clonotype: A junction boundary mismatches the germline segment, possibly from a read error. The rearrangement joins TRBV4-1 to TRBJ1-3; D is perhaps TRBD1 (6 bases). This CDR3 region has 15 residues. Per the germline V gene, CDR1 is MGHRA and CDR2 is YSYEKL. The CDR3 reads CASSLPDSSGNTIYF. The CDR3 coding sequence is TGTGCCAGCAGCTTGCCGGACAGCTCTGGAAACACCATATATTTT.

The V call is TRBV10-3, the J call TRBJ2-3, with D uncertain. The CDR3 runs 11 residues. V lost 3 bases to trimming and J lost 8 bases, with 6 bases between them. The germline CDR1 and CDR2 sequences are ENHRY and SYGVKD. The CDR3: CAISELGTQYF. CDR3 DNA sequence: TGTGCCATCAGTGAACTCGGTACGCAGTATTTT.

This clonotype was counted many times. The genes are TRBV7-8 and TRBJ1-5, with 10 bases fitting TRBD1. The CDR3 covers 13 residues. Germline values: CDR1 SGHVS, CDR2 FQNEAQ. The junction had 2 bases not matched to a gene; V was cut back by 5 bases and J by 7 bases. The CDR3: CASSRDRGQPQHF. CDR3 sequence (DNA): TGTGCCAGCAGCCGGGACAGGGGCCAGCCCCAGCATTTT.

This clonotype appeared a few times. The chain joins TRBV19 to TRBJ1-5; D might be TRBD1 (5 bases). The CDR3 totals 15 residues. With 3 bases removed from V and 4 bases from J, the gap between germline ends came to 13 bases. Germline CDR1 is LNHDA and CDR2 is SQIVND (reference sequence). The CDR3 nucleotides are TGTGCCAGTAGTATCAGGGATCTAGGTAATCAGCCCCAGCATTTT. Translated: CASSIRDLGNQPQHF.

This sequence joins TRBV20-1 and TRBJ1-6, with 7 bases lining up with TRBD1. This CDR3 region has 16 residues. Trimming at V came to 0 bases and at J to 8 bases, leaving 10 bases not matched to a gene. Germline values: CDR1 DFQATT, CDR2 SNEGSKA (reference sequence). This chain's CDR3 is CSARDRARDSYSPLHF. Written as DNA, the CDR3 is TGCAGTGCTAGAGATCGAGCGCGGGACAGTTATTCACCCCTCCACTTT.

In the case of this clonotype: The junction departs from germline at one end; a sequencing error may be responsible. The V call is TRBV6-6, the J call TRBJ2-5; 8 bases match TRBD2. CDR3 size: 12 residues. Germline CDR1 reads MNHNY; CDR2 reads SVGAGI (reference sequence). CDR3 region: CASRGGLETQYF. CDR3 in DNA: TGTGCCTCCCGGGGGGGCCTGGAGACCCAATACTTC.

This clonotype has just a few counts. The chain is built from TRBV6-2 or TRBV6-3 and TRBJ1-2; TRBD1 matches 7 bases. CDR3 length: 12 amino acids. V was clipped by 8 bases and J by 2 bases; unmatched bases: 2. Germline values: CDR1 MNHEY, CDR2 SVGEGT. The CDR3 spells CASEGQNYGYTF. Written as DNA, the CDR3 is TGTGCCAGCGAGGGACAGAACTATGGCTACACCTTC.

Concerning this clonotype itself: A read error is possible here, since a much larger clone lies one base away. The chain joins TRBV20-1 to TRBJ2-5; a weak D match, TRBD1 (6 bases). CDR3 length: 11 amino acids. V shed 3 bases and J shed 6 bases, with 8 bases lying between them. Germline CDR1 DFQATT, CDR2 SNEGSKA (reference sequence). The CDR3 protein is CSARGDKTQYF. CDR3 sequence (DNA): TGCAGTGCTAGGGGGGACAAGACCCAGTACTTC.

The chain employs TRBV7-8 and TRBJ2-7; D assignment may be TRBD1 or TRBD2 (5 bases each). The CDR3 contains 15 residues. Germline V lookup: CDR1 SGHVS, CDR2 FQNEAQ. Trimming left V 0 bases short and J 1 base short, with 10 bases between. The CDR3 reads CASSLAPGPSYEQYF. The CDR3 coding sequence is TGTGCCAGCAGCTTAGCGCCGGGACCTTCCTACGAGCAGTACTTC.